The 16 T cell receptor beta chains presented below share a single source sample, sequenced in a study of monozygotic twins with inflammatory bowel disease (dated by TCRdb to between 2018 and 2021). Library preparation used 5' RACE. TCRdb names Illumina HiSeq 2500 as the instrument used. The reads went through TCRdb reprocessing, and each CDR3 protein sequence gets one entry with no DNA. The record for this sample contains about 200,000 distinct CDR3 sequences. The ten most abundant clones make up approximately 7.7% of the sample. The sequencing input was blood. These TCRs come from a human donor with ulcerative colitis or Crohn's disease, or a healthy co-twin of an affected twin (not recorded which).

This chain joins TRBV29-1 and TRBJ2-4; TCRdb designates TRBD1, a call that cannot be tested without DNA. Per the germline V gene, CDR1 is SQVTM and CDR2 is ANQGSEA. This CDR3 contains 12 residues. The CDR3 region is CSVGGAENMQYF.

The genes are TRBV28 and TRBJ2-2; TCRdb gives TRBD1 as the D gene, but with no DNA this cannot be confirmed. Germline V gene data show CDR1 as MDHEN and CDR2 as SYDVKM. The CDR3 spans 14 residues. The CDR3 loop is CATHPRGLGGELFF.

The rearrangement uses TRBV4-1 and TRBJ2-3; TCRdb's assignment of TRBD2 cannot be checked, as there is no DNA. CDR1 is MGHRA, CDR2 YSYEKL, per germline. This CDR3 has 20 residues. CDR3 region: CASSPRTSGGGLMVTDTQYF.

The CDR3 reads CASSFTGGYRSNQPQHF. The chain combines TRBV28 with TRBJ1-5; as DNA is missing, the TRBD1 call by TCRdb cannot be tested. Germline V gene sequence: CDR1 MDHEN, CDR2 SYDVKM. CDR3 length: 17 amino acids.

The CDR3 region is CASSPGAVAGGYNEQFF. V and J are TRBV5-1 and TRBJ2-1; TCRdb proposes TRBD2, but this gene call is untestable without DNA. Germline CDR1 SGHRS, CDR2 YFSETQ. There are 17 residues in the CDR3.

The rearrangement uses TRBV25-1 and TRBJ2-7; without DNA, the TCRdb call of TRBD2 cannot be checked. CDR3 length: 14 residues. CDR1 is MGHDK and CDR2 is SYGVNS in the germline V gene. CDR3 protein: CASSEWRGEGEQYF.

The chain carries TRBV24-1 and TRBJ2-3; TCRdb calls TRBD1, which cannot be checked without DNA. The CDR3 consists of 15 residues. Germline CDR1 and CDR2: KGHDR and SFDVKD. This CDR3 reads CATSAQGAGTDTQYF.

The genes are TRBV7-8 and TRBJ2-3; the D call of TRBD1 rests on TCRdb alone, since no DNA is present to check it. Germline CDR1 is SGHVS and CDR2 is FQNEAQ. The CDR3 is 17 residues long. CDR3 loop: CASSLGSMAGATDTQYF.

The V call is TRBV29-1, the J call TRBJ1-1. CDR3 length: 12 residues. In germline, CDR1 is SQVTM, CDR2 ANQGSEA. The CDR3 is CSVVSLNTEAFF.

The chain is built from TRBV7-9 and TRBJ2-5; TCRdb lists TRBD2, though no DNA is available to test this call. Germline assignment: CDR1 SEHNR and CDR2 FQNEAQ (reference sequence). This CDR3 has 13 amino acids. The CDR3: CASSPTRQETQYF. Looking up the rest from reference TRBV7-9 and TRBJ2-5 gives the full variable domain: DTGVSQNPRHKITKRGQNVTFRCDPISEHNRLYWYRQTLGQGPEFLTYFQNEAQLEKSRLLSDRFSAERPKGSFSTLEIQRTEQGDSAMYLCASSPTRQETQYFGPGTRLLVL.

The chain joins TRBV3-1 to TRBJ2-7; the D call from TCRdb, TRBD1, cannot be confirmed without DNA. The CDR3 sequence is 16 residues long. CDR1 and CDR2 from the germline V gene are LGHDT and YNNKEL (reference sequence). CDR3 sequence reads: CASSQVRPDSYYEQYF.

The chain employs TRBV20-1 and TRBJ2-2. Germline assignment: CDR1 DFQATT and CDR2 SNEGSKA (reference sequence). The CDR3 loop spans 12 amino acids. This chain's CDR3 is CSASPNTGELFF.

The chain employs TRBV28 and TRBJ2-1. The CDR3 is 13 residues long. From germline, CDR1 is MDHEN and CDR2 SYDVKM. CDR3 protein: CASSLWGYNEQFF.

This rearrangement joins TRBV7-3 to TRBJ2-5; no DNA is available, so the TRBD2 call from TCRdb remains unchecked. The CDR3 runs to 13 residues. Germline V lookup: CDR1 SGHTA, CDR2 FQGTGA. CDR3: CASSRGGKETQYF.

The V gene is TRBV7-7, the J gene TRBJ2-1; the TCRdb D gene call, TRBD1, has no DNA to confirm it. The germline gives CDR1 SSHAT, CDR2 FNYEAQ (reference sequence). The CDR3 has 13 amino acids. This CDR3 is CASSRTPRDEQFF.

The V gene is TRBV20-1, the J gene TRBJ2-1; TCRdb indicates TRBD1, and absent DNA this call remains unverified. From germline, CDR1 is DFQATT and CDR2 SNEGSKA (reference sequence). CDR3 size: 15 residues. The CDR3 spells CSAREGSLFYNEQFF.